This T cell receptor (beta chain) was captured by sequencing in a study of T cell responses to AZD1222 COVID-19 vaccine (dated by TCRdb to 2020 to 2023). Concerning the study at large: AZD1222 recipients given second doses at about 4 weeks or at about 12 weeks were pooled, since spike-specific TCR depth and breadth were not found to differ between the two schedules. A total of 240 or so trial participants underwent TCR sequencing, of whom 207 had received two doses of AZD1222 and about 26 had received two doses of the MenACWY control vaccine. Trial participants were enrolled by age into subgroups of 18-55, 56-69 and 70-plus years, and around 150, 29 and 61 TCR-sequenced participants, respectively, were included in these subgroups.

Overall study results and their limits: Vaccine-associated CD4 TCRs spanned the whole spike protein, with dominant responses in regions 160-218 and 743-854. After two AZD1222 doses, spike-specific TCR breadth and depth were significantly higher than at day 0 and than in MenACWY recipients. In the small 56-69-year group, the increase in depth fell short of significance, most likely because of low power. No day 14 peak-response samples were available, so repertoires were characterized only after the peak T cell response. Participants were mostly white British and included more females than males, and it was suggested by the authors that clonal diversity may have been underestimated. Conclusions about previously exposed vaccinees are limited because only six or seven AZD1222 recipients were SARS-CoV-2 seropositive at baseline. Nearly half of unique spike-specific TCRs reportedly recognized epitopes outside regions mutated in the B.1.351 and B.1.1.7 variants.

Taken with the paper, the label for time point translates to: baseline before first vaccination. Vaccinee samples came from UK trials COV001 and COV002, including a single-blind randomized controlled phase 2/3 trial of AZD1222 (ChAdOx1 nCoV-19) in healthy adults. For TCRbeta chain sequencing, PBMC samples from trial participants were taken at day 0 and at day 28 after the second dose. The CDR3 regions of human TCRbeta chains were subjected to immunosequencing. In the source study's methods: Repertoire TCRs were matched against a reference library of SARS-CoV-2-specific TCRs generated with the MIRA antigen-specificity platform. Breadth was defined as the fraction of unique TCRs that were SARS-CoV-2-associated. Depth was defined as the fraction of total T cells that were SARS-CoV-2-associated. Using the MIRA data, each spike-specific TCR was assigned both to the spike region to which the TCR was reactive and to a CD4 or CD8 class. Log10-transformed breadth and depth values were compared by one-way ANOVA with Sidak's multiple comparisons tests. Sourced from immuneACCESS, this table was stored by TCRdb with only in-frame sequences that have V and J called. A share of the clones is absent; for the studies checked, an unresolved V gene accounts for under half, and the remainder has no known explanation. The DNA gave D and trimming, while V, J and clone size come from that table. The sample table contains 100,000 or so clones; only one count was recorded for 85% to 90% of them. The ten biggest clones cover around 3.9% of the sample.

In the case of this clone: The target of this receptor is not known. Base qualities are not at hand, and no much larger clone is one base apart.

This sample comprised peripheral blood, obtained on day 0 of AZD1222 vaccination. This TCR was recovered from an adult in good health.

CDR3 sequence: CASSYGGETYF. The DNA sequence is given as TGTGCCAGCAGTTATGGGGGAGAAACCTACTTC. The chain was built from TRBV6-5 and TRBJ2-7, with the D call tentatively TRBD1 or TRBD2, each fitting 5 bases. The germline V gene specifies MNHEY as CDR1 and SVGAGI as CDR2. The CDR3 runs 11 residues from the cysteine to the phenylalanine. Just the 33-base CDR3 DNA is kept, in frame starting at base 1. V is cut by 3 bases and J by 13 bases, and the space between the germline ends is 13 bases.